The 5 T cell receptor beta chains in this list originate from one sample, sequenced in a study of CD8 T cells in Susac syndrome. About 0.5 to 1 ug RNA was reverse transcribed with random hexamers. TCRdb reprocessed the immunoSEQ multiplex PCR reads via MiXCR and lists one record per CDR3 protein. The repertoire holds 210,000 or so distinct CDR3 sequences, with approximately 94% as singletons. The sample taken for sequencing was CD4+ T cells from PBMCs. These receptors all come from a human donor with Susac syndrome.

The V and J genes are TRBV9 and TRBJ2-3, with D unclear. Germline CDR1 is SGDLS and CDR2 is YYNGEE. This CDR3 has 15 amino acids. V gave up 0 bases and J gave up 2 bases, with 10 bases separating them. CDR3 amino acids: CASSVGISNTDTQYF. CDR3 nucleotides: TGTGCCAGCAGCGTAGGCATCAGTAACACAGATACGCAGTATTTT.

The CDR3 region has the DNA TGTGCCAGCAGTTACTCCCGTACTGAAGCTTTCTTT. The encoded protein is CASSYSRTEAFF. The rearrangement uses TRBV6-5 and TRBJ1-1, with D unclear. This CDR3 region has 12 residues. Germline V gene data show CDR1 as MNHEY and CDR2 as SVGAGI. The germline V and J ends were trimmed by 0 bases and 5 bases, with 4 bases remaining between them.

Written as DNA, the CDR3 is TGTGCCAGCAGCTTAACGACAGGGGTCGGGGAGACCCAGTACTTC. This gives the protein CASSLTTGVGETQYF. The J gene is TRBJ2-5, the V gene TRBV9; 8 nucleotides line up with TRBD1. The CDR3 runs 15 residues. The ends lost 4 bases at V and 5 bases at J; junction bases unmatched: 10. Germline V gives CDR1 SGDLS, CDR2 YYNGEE. The full variable domain, its missing parts supplied by reference TRBV9 and TRBJ2-5, is DSGVTQTPKHLITATGQRVTLRCSPRSGDLSVYWYQQSLDQGLQFLIQYYNGEERAKGNILERFSAQQFPDLHSELNLSSLELGDSALYFCASSLTTGVGETQYFGPGTRLLVL.

CDR3 sequence reads: CASSVETVNSPLHF. In DNA form, the CDR3 reads TGTGCCAGCAGTGTGGAGACAGTGAATTCACCCCTCCACTTT. The chain uses TRBV6-1 and TRBJ1-6; D possibly corresponds to TRBD1 (5 bases). Germline V gene data show CDR1 as MNHNS and CDR2 as SASEGT. The length of the CDR3 is 14 residues. The ends were cut back, 4 bases at V and 7 bases at J, with 11 bases in the middle.

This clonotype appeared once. CDR3 bases: TGTGCCAGCAGCCCAGGACTAGCGGGGGCTCGAGAGACCCAGTACTTC. Protein: CASSPGLAGARETQYF. The rearrangement joins TRBV7-9 to TRBJ2-5; TRBD2 aligns across 13 bases. Germline CDR1 is SEHNR and CDR2 is FQNEAQ (reference sequence). J gave up 4 bases and V 5 bases, and 7 bases lay outside the gene matches. CDR3 length: 16 amino acids.